These 11 T cell receptor beta chains share one sample of origin, sequenced in a study of T cell repertoires and HLA-DP antigens. The table came from immunoSEQ multiplex PCR; TCRdb's copy has only in-frame clones and leaves some out. The profile covers 90,000 to 130,000 clones, with almost 95% appearing a single time and approximately 0.29% taken by the ten largest. The antigens for these receptors are not known. The source material was CD4+ T cells from PBMCs. The receptors shown here come from a woman between 18 and 29 years old in good health and CMV-seronegative.

The J gene is TRBJ1-6, the V gene TRBV6-6, with D possibly matching TRBD1 (6 bases). Germline V gene sequence: CDR1 MNHNY, CDR2 SVGAGI (reference sequence). Trimming took 6 bases from V and 5 from J, leaving 14 bases between them. The CDR3 covers 15 residues. In DNA, the CDR3 is TGTGCCAGCAGACCTAGGGGGGCGGATAATTCACCCCTCCACTTT. It yields the protein CASRPRGADNSPLHF.

The DNA for the CDR3 is TGTGCTAGTGGTTTGCACCCCGGCAACTATGGCTACACCTTC. Encoded protein: CASGLHPGNYGYTF. V gene TRBV12-5 combines with J gene TRBJ1-2, with D uncertain. The CDR3 is made up of 14 amino acids. Germline CDR1 is LGHNT and CDR2 is FRNRAP. Trimming removed 2 bases from V and 2 bases from J, with 9 bases in between.

V is TRBV21-1 and J is TRBJ2-7; the tabulated D call, TRBD1, remains unverified against the DNA. TRBV21-1 is tagged as a pseudogene. This CDR3 contains 15 residues. The CDR3 spells CASSNRDRGPYEQYV. In DNA form, the CDR3 reads TGTGCCAGCAGCAACCGGGACAGGGGTCCCTACGAGCAGTACGTC.

V usage is TRBV6-1 and J usage is TRBJ2-7, with TRBD1 matching 12 bases. Germline CDR1 MNHNS, CDR2 SASEGT. The CDR3 consists of 13 residues. Unmatched junction bases numbered 3, after V lost 8 bases and J lost 4 bases. The CDR3 DNA is TGTGCCAGCGGGACAGGGGGCCTATACGAGCAGTACTTC. Amino acid sequence: CASGTGGLYEQYF.

V gene TRBV4-2 combines with J gene TRBJ2-5; TRBD2 matches 10 bases. After removal of 1 base from V and 4 bases from J, the junction contained 9 bases not matched to a gene. This CDR3 comprises 17 residues. CDR1 is LGHNA and CDR2 is YNFKEQ in the germline V gene. The CDR3 DNA reads TGTGCCAGCAGCCAAGTCCGGAGCGGGGGGGCCTCAGAGACCCAGTACTTC. This translates into CASSQVRSGGASETQYF.

The rearrangement links TRBV5-5 to TRBJ2-2, with D perhaps being TRBD1 or TRBD2 (5 bases each). The germline CDR1 and CDR2 sequences are SGHKS and YYEKEE (reference sequence). CDR3 length: 16 amino acids. The V and J ends lost 0 bases and 4 bases respectively, with 13 bases between them. Here the CDR3 DNA reads TGTGCCAGCAGCTTGGGGGGGTTTATTTTCACCGGGGAGCTGTTTTTT. Residues: CASSLGGFIFTGELFF.

The rearrangement links TRBV19 to TRBJ2-2; D ambiguous. Trimming took 6 bases from V and 7 from J, leaving 12 bases between them. The CDR3 is 13 amino acids. CDR1 and CDR2 from the germline V gene are LNHDA and SQIVND (reference sequence). CDR3 sequence (DNA): TGTGCCAGTAGCCCGACCGTCGGCGGGGAGCTGTTTTTT. As protein: CASSPTVGGELFF. The whole variable domain, remainder taken from reference TRBV19 and TRBJ2-2, is DGGITQSPKYLFRKEGQNVTLSCEQNLNHDAMYWYRQDPGQGLRLIYYSQIVNDFQKGDIAEGYSVSREKKESFPLTVTSAQKNPTAFYLCASSPTVGGELFFGEGSRLTVL.

This chain joins TRBV6-6 and TRBJ1-3; D gene ambiguous. Germline lookup yields CDR1 MNHNY and CDR2 SVGAGI (reference sequence). The CDR3 consists of 16 residues. With 0 bases removed from V and 3 bases from J, the gap between germline ends came to 12 bases. The CDR3 region is CASSYSGGRLGNTIYF. CDR3 DNA: TGTGCCAGCAGTTACTCTGGCGGAAGGCTTGGAAACACCATATATTTT.

As to this clone: Other DNA sequences in this sample translate to the same CDR3. The gene calls are TRBV14 and TRBJ1-5, with unresolved D. The germline gives CDR1 SGHDN, CDR2 FVKESK. The ends were cut back, 1 base at V and 7 bases at J, with 8 bases in the middle. CDR3 size: 13 residues. CDR3 in DNA: TGTGCCAGCAGCCAAGGGGGTGTACAGCCCCAGCATTTT. Protein: CASSQGGVQPQHF.

V and J are TRBV7-8 and TRBJ1-2, with D perhaps TRBD1 (5 bases). Germline assignment: CDR1 SGHVS and CDR2 FQNEAQ. V was clipped by 1 base and J by 7 bases, with 10 bases between them. The CDR3 totals 13 residues. In DNA form, the CDR3 reads TGTGCCAGCAGCTTAGGCAGGGAGGGTGGCTACACCTTC. This encodes CASSLGREGGYTF.

This chain links TRBV19 with TRBJ1-6; a possible D gene is TRBD1 (5 bases). Per germline, CDR1 LNHDA and CDR2 SQIVND (reference sequence). V lost 6 bases and J 0 bases, leaving 15 bases between the germline ends. The CDR3 is 17 amino acids. CDR3 in amino acids: CASRTRQLSSYNSPLHF. CDR3 nucleotides: TGTGCCAGTAGGACCCGACAGCTTAGCTCCTATAATTCACCCCTCCACTTT.